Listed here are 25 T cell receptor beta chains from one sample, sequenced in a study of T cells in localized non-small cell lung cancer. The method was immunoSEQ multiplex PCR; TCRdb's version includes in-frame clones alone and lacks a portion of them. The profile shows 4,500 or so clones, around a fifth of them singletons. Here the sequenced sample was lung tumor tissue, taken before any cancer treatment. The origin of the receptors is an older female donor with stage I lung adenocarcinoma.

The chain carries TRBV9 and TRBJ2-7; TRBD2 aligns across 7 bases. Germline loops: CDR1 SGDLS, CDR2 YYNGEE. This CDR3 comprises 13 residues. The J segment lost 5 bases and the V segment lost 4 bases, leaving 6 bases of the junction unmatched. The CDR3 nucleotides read TGTGCCAGCAGCTCACTAGCGTCTGACGAGCAGTACTTC. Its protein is CASSSLASDEQYF.

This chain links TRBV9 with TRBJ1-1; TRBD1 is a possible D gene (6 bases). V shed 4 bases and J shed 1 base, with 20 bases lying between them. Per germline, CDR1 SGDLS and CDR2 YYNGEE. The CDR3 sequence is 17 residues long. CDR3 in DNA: TGTGCCAGCAGCTCCCTGTCCCGGGGGGCGAGGAACACTGAAGCTTTCTTT. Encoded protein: CASSSLSRGARNTEAFF.

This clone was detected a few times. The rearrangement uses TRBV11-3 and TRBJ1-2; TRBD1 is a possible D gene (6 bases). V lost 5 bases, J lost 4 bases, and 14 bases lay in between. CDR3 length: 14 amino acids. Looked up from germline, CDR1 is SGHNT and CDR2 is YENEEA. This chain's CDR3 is CASSPLDSPYGYTF. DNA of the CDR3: TGTGCCAGCAGCCCCTTGGACAGCCCCTATGGCTACACCTTC.

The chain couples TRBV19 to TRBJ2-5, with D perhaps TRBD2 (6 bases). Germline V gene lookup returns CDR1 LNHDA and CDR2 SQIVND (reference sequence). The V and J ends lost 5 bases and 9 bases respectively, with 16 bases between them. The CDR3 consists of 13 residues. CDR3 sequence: CASSGDSETAQYF. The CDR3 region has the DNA TGTGCCAGTAGTGGGGACTCTGAGACTGCCCAGTACTTC.

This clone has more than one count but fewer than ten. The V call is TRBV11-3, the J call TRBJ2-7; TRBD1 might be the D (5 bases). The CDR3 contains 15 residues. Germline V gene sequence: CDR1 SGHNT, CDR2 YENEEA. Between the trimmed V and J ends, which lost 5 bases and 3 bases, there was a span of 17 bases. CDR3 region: CASSHSDRLNYEQYF. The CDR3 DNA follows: TGTGCCAGCAGCCATAGTGACAGATTGAACTACGAGCAGTACTTC.

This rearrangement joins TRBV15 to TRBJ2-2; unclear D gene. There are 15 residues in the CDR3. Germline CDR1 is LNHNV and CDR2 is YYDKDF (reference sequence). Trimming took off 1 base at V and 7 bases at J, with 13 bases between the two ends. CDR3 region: CATSRVGPGSGELFF. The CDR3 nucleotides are TGTGCCACCAGCAGAGTCGGGCCAGGTAGCGGGGAGCTGTTTTTT.

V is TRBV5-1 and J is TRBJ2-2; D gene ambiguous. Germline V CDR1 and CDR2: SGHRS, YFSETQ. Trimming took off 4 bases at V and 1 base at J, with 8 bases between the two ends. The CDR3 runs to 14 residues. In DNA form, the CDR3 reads TGCGCCAGCAGCCCCATGCTGAACACCGGGGAGCTGTTTTTT. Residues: CASSPMLNTGELFF.

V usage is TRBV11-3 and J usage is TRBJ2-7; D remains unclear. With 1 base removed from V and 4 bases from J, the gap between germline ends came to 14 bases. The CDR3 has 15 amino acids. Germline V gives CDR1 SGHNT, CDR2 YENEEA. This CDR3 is CASSLVSTDPYEQYF. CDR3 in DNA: TGTGCCAGCAGCTTAGTTAGCACGGATCCTTACGAGCAGTACTTC.

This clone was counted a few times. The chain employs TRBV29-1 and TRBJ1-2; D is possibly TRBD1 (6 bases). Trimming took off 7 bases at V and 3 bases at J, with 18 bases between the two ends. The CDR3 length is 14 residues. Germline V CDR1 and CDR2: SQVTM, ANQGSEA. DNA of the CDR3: TGCAGCGGGGGGGGCGGGGTAGGCGACTATGGCTACACCTTC. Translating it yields CSGGGGVGDYGYTF.

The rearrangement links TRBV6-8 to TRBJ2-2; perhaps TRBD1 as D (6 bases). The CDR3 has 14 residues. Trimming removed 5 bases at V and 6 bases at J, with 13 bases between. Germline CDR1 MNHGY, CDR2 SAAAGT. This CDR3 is CASSAYRVAGELFF. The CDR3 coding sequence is TGTGCCAGCAGTGCCTACAGGGTAGCCGGGGAGCTGTTTTTT.

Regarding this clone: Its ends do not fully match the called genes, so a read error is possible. The CDR3 sequence is CASSPQGSMNTEAFF. CDR3 nucleotides: TGTGCCAGCTCCCCACAGGGTTCAATGAACACTGAAGCTTTCTTT. The chain recombines TRBV18 with TRBJ1-1, with TRBD1 as a possible D gene (6 bases). Germline V gene sequence: CDR1 KGHSH, CDR2 LQKENI. The CDR3 length is 15 residues.

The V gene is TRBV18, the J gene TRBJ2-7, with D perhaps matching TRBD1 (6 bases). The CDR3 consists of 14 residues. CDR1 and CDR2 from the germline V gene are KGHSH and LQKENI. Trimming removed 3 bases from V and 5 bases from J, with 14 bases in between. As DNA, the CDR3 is TGTGCCAGCTCACCCTCAGGGGCCGCGGACGAGCAGTACTTC. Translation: CASSPSGAADEQYF.

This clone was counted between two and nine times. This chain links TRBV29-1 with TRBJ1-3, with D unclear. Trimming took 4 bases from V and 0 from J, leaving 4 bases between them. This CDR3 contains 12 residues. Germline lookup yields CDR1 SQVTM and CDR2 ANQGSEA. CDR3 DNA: TGCAGCGTTGTCAGCTCTGGAAACACCATATATTTT. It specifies CSVVSSGNTIYF.

The CDR3 here is CASSESGTGGTEAFF. The CDR3 nucleotides read TGTGCCAGCAGTGAGTCCGGGACAGGGGGCACTGAAGCTTTCTTT. The rearrangement uses TRBV9 and TRBJ1-1; 11 nucleotides line up with TRBD1. CDR1 is SGDLS and CDR2 is YYNGEE in the germline V gene. This CDR3 region has 15 residues. J lost 4 bases, V lost 5 bases, and 7 bases had no gene match.

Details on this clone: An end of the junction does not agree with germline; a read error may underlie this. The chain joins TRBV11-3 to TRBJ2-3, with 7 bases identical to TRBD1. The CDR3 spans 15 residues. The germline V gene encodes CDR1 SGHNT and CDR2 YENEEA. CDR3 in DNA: TGTGCTAGCAGCCCTGAGTCGACAGGGTCGGATACGCAGTATTTT. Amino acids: CASSPESTGSDTQYF.

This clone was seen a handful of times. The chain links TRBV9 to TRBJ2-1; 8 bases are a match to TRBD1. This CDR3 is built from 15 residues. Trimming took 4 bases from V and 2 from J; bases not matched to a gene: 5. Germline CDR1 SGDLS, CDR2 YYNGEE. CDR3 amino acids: CASSSRDRTYNEQFF. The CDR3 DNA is TGTGCCAGCAGCAGCCGGGACAGGACCTACAATGAGCAGTTCTTC.

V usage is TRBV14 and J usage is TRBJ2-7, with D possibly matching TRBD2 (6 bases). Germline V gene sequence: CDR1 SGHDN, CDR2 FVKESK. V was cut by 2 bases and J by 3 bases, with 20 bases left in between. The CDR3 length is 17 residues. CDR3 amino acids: CASSQLTRSGEIYEQYF. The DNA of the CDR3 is TGTGCCAGCAGCCAACTCACGCGATCGGGGGAGATCTACGAGCAGTACTTC.

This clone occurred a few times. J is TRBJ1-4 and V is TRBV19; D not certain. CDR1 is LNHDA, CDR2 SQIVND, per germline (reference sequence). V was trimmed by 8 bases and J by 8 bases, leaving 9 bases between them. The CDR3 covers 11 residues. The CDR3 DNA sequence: TGTGCCAGTCGCCGAGGGGAAAAACTGTTTTTT. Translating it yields CASRRGEKLFF. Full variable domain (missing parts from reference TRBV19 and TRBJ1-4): DGGITQSPKYLFRKEGQNVTLSCEQNLNHDAMYWYRQDPGQGLRLIYYSQIVNDFQKGDIAEGYSVSREKKESFPLTVTSAQKNPTAFYLCASRRGEKLFFGSGTQLSVL.

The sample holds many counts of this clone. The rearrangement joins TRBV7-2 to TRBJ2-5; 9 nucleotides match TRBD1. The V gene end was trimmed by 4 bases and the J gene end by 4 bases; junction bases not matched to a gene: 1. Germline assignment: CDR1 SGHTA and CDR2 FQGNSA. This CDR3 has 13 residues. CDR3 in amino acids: CASSSTGGETQYF. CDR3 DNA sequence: TGTGCCAGCAGCTCGACAGGGGGAGAGACCCAGTACTTC. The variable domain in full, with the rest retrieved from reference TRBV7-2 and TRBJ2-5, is GAGVSQSPSNKVTEKGKDVELRCDPISGHTALYWYRQSLGQGLEFLIYFQGNSAPDKSGLPSDRFSAERTGGSVSTLTIQRTQQEDSAVYLCASSSTGGETQYFGPGTRLLVL.

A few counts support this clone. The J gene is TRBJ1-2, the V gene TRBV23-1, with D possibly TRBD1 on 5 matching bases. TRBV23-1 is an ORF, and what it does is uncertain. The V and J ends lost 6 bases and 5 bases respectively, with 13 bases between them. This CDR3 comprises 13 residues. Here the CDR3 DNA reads TGCGCCAGCAGCTTGGTGGGGCGGTATGGCTACACCTTC. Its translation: CASSLVGRYGYTF.

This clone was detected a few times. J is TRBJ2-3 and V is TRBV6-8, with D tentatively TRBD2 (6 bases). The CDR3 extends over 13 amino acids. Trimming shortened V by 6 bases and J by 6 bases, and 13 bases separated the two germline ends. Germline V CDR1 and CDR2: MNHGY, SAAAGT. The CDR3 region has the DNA TGTGCCAGCAGCCCCGGAGGGGATGATACGCAGTATTTT. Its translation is CASSPGGDDTQYF.

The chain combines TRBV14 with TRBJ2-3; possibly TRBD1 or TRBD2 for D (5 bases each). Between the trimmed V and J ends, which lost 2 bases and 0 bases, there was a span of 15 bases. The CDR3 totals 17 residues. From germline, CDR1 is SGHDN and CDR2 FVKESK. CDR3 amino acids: CASSQLASGFSTDTQYF. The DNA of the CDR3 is TGTGCCAGCAGCCAATTAGCGTCAGGGTTTAGCACAGATACGCAGTATTTT.

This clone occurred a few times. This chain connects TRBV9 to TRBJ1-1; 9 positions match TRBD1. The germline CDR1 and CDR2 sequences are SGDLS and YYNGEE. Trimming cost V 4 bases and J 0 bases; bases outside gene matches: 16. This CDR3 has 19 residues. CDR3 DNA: TGTGCCAGCAGCCCCCGACGGGGGACAGGGAACCCGATGAACACTGAAGCTTTCTTT. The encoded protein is CASSPRRGTGNPMNTEAFF.

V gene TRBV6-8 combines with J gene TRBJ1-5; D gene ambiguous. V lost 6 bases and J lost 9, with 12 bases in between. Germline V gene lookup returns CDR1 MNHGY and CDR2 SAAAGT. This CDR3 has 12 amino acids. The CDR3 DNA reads TGTGCCAGCAGGCGTGACTCAGCGCCCCAGCATTTT. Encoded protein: CASRRDSAPQHF.

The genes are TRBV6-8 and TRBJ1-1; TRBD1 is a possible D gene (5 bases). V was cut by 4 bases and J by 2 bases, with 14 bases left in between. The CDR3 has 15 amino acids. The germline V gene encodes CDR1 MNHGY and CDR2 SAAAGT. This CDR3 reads CASSSPGGGNTEAFF. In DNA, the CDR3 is TGTGCCAGCAGTTCCCCCGGTGGGGGAAACACTGAAGCTTTCTTT.